Listed here are 6 T cell receptor beta chains from one sample, sequenced in a study of regulatory T cells in long-lasting Graves disease. Time point here: persistent/refractory GD, antithyroid drugs over 5 years with positive TRAb. RNA extracted from PBMCs served as the sequencing template. To make TCR beta libraries, researchers used iRepertoire HTBI primers and Arm-PCR of CDR3 regions. TCRdb processed the multiplex PCR reads anew with MiXCR; each CDR3 protein has one entry. The data hold some 470,000 distinct CDR3 sequences, with around a fifth observed a single time. The sample was peripheral blood mononuclear cells (PBMCs), taken when the disease was refractory, from a patient treated with antithyroid drugs. The receptor source for this set is a female donor with Graves disease.

Many counts were recorded for this clonotype. V and J are TRBV12-3 or TRBV12-4 and TRBJ2-7; D perhaps matches TRBD1 (6 bases). Trimming pared 3 bases from V and 6 bases from J, leaving 12 bases between. The CDR3 consists of 13 residues. CDR3 protein: CASSFGQPGEQYF. The DNA for the CDR3 is TGTGCCAGCAGTTTCGGACAGCCGGGCGAGCAGTACTTC.

There are a few counts of this clonotype. The chain combines TRBV7-9 with TRBJ1-6, with a possible D match to TRBD1 (6 bases). The ends were cut back, 3 bases at V and 6 bases at J, with 9 bases in the middle. CDR3 length equals 14 residues. Germline values: CDR1 SEHNR, CDR2 FQNEAQ (reference sequence). CDR3 coding DNA: TGTGCCAGCAGCTTCGGACAGTCTAATTCACCCCTCCACTTT. Translating gives CASSFGQSNSPLHF.

The chain couples TRBV27 to TRBJ2-1; TRBD2 matches at 8 bases. The CDR3 is made up of 15 amino acids. V lost 6 bases and J lost 9; bases outside the gene matches: 13. The germline CDR1 and CDR2 sequences are MNHEY and SMNVEV (reference sequence). This CDR3 is CASRPGLGGGGEQFF. CDR3 coding DNA: TGTGCCAGCAGGCCGGGACTAGGGGGGGGAGGTGAGCAGTTCTTC.

The chain employs TRBV25-1 and TRBJ2-1; 8 bases align to TRBD1. J gave up 4 bases and V 4 bases, and 9 bases lay outside the gene matches. The CDR3 loop spans 16 amino acids. Per the germline V gene, CDR1 is MGHDK and CDR2 is SYGVNS. The DNA for the CDR3 is TGTGCCAGCAGTGGCCAGACAGGGGCCCCTTACAATGAGCAGTTCTTC. It specifies CASSGQTGAPYNEQFF.

This clonotype was observed at least ten times. This sequence joins TRBV5-8 and TRBJ1-2; TRBD1 agrees at 8 bases. J gave up 3 bases and V 4 bases, and 5 bases lay outside the gene matches. The CDR3 extends over 14 amino acids. Germline loops: CDR1 SGHTS, CDR2 YDEGEE. In DNA, the CDR3 is TGTGCCAGCAGCACCTCGGACAGGGACTATGGCTACACCTTC. Protein sequence: CASSTSDRDYGYTF.

In this sample, this clonotype turned up a few times. V and J are TRBV5-4 and TRBJ1-2; maybe TRBD1 (6 bases). This CDR3 has 12 amino acids. Trimming left V 2 bases short and J 7 bases short, with 9 bases between. Germline lookup yields CDR1 SGHNT and CDR2 YYREEE (reference sequence). CDR3 in amino acids: CASSFGTPGYTF. DNA for the CDR3: TGTGCCAGCAGCTTCGGGACACCTGGCTACACCTTC.